These T cell receptor beta chains were read from a single sample in a study of blood T cell repertoires in COVID-19. Sequencing used immunoSEQ multiplex PCR; TCRdb keeps in-frame clones, though not all of them. This sample has 60,000 to 70,000 clones; about nine tenths occur once, and the top ten carry under 15%. Sequenced input: peripheral blood. The receptors derive from a human donor with active COVID-19. The donor label of this sample is uncertain. The CDR3 runs from the conserved cysteine through the conserved F or W. The D gene is left open where the match is weak. Some rows mark clone size as missing; the rest say once, few, many or name a class of expanded clone.

TRBV19	-	-	TRBJ1-5	TGTGCCAGTAGTCAACAGGGACCCCCTATGTATCAGCCCCAGCATTTT	CASSQQGPPMYQPQHF
TRBV4-1	-	-	TRBJ1-1	TGCGCCAGCAGCCCGAGAAATCCCGGAGGGGCTTTCTTT	CASSPRNPGGAFF
TRBV6-2/TRBV6-3	-	-	TRBJ2-1	TGTGCCAGCAGTTACGAGGGAGATAGTGGTGAGCAGTTCTTC	CASSYEGDSGEQFF
TRBV6-2/TRBV6-3	-	-	TRBJ2-1	TGTGCCAGCAGTTACTCGGGACTTAATGAGCAGTTCTTC	CASSYSGLNEQFF
TRBV27	-	TRBD1	TRBJ1-2	TGTGCCAGCAGCGCGGACAGGGGGGTTGGTGGCTACACCTTC	CASSADRGVGGYTF
TRBV7-2	-	TRBD2	TRBJ2-1	TGTGCCAGCAGCTTAAGTAGCGGGAGTCAGAATGAGCAGTTCTTC	CASSLSSGSQNEQFF
TRBV28	-	-	TRBJ2-2	TGTGCCAGCAGCCTGGGAGGAACCTCGGGCGGGGAGCTGTTTTTT	CASSLGGTSGGELFF
TRBV7-2	-	-	TRBJ2-7	TGTGCCAGCAGCTCAGGAGGGGTTGGCATCCCCTACGAGCAGTACTTC	CASSSGGVGIPYEQYF
TRBV6-6	-	TRBD1	TRBJ2-5	TGTGCCAGCATGGAAGGGGGCCTCAAAGAGACCCAGTACTTC	CASMEGGLKETQYF
TRBV7-2	-	-	TRBJ2-3	TGTGCCAGCAGCTTAGCCTTGCGGGACTCAGATACGCAGTATTTT	CASSLALRDSDTQYF
TRBV24-1	once	-	TRBJ2-3	TGTGCCACCAGTGACCCGGGACATTTAACAGATACGCAGTATTTT	CATSDPGHLTDTQYF
TRBV5-1	-	-	TRBJ1-4	TGCGCCAGCAGCTTGAGGGCAGGGGCAACTAATGAAAAACTGTTTTTT	CASSLRAGATNEKLFF
TRBV7-8	-	TRBD1	TRBJ2-1	TGTGCCAGCAGCTCACAGGGGGGCAATGAGCAGTTCTTC	CASSSQGGNEQFF
TRBV19	-	-	TRBJ2-1	TGTGCCAGTAGTATAGCTCTACAGCACAATGAGCAGTTCTTC	CASSIALQHNEQFF
TRBV5-1	-	-	TRBJ1-1	TGCGCCAGCAGCTTGGGGGGGACAAGCATGAACACTGAAGCTTTCTTT	CASSLGGTSMNTEAFF
TRBV28	-	-	TRBJ2-1	TGTGCCAGCAGATACTACAATGAGCAGTTCTTC	CASRYYNEQFF
TRBV28	-	-	TRBJ2-2	TGTGCCAGCATCAACAGGGACACCGGGGAGCTGTTTTTT	CASINRDTGELFF
TRBV13	once	-	TRBJ1-2	TGTGCCAGCAGCTTATTACTCCCCGGGGGGGCCTCCTATGGCTACACCTTC	CASSLLLPGGASYGYTF
TRBV30	-	-	TRBJ1-2	TGTGCCTGGAGCGTTTCCGGGGGGCGAATCTATGGCTACACCTTC	CAWSVSGGRIYGYTF
TRBV10-1	-	TRBD1	TRBJ1-1	TGCGCCAGCAGCCGGACAGGGGCGAACACTGAAGCTTTCTTT	CASSRTGANTEAFF
TRBV6-5	-	-	TRBJ1-1	TGTGCCAGTGGGGGGGCTTTAAACACTGAAGCTTTCTTT	CASGGALNTEAFF
TRBV12-3/TRBV12-4	-	TRBD1	TRBJ1-1	TGTGCCAGCATCCTCGGACAGGGCACTGAAGCTTTCTTT	CASILGQGTEAFF
TRBV6-2/TRBV6-3	once	TRBD1	TRBJ2-4	TGTGCCAGCAGTTGGAACCGGACAGGGTTCGTGTCCAAAAACATTCAGTACTTC	CASSWNRTGFVSKNIQYF
TRBV5-1	-	TRBD2	TRBJ2-2	TGCGCCAGCAGCTTGCAAGCGGGGGTGAACACCGGGGAGCTGTTTTTT	CASSLQAGVNTGELFF
TRBV24-1	-	TRBD1	TRBJ1-5	TGTGCCACTTCGGGACAGCTCAATCAGCCCCAGCATTTT	CATSGQLNQPQHF
TRBV27	-	TRBD2	TRBJ2-7	TGTGCCAGCAGTTTATCAGCGGGGGCGCGGTCCTACGAGCAGTACTTC	CASSLSAGARSYEQYF
TRBV3-1/TRBV3-2	-	-	TRBJ2-1	TGTGCCAGCAGCCAAGAAATCTCAGGGGCTGCCTACAATGAGCAGTTCTTC	CASSQEISGAAYNEQFF
TRBV7-8	-	TRBD2	TRBJ2-7	TGTGCCAGCAGCTTAGTTTTTAGGCGGGGGGACGAGCAGTACTTC	CASSLVFRRGDEQYF
TRBV19	-	TRBD1	TRBJ1-1	TGTGCCAGTAGTAGCGACAGGGGGCACACTGAAGCTTTCTTT	CASSSDRGHTEAFF
TRBV3-1/TRBV3-2	-	-	TRBJ1-1	TGTGCCAGCAGCCATGTCACCTCACAGGGTACTGAAGCTTTCTTT	CASSHVTSQGTEAFF
TRBV6-2/TRBV6-3	-	TRBD1	TRBJ1-1	TGTGCCAGCAGTTACGCACGACAGGGGATGAACACTGAAGCTTTCTTT	CASSYARQGMNTEAFF
TRBV5-1	few	TRBD1	TRBJ1-1	TGCGCCAGCAGCACGGGGGGGACAGATGGATGGAACACTGAAGCTTTCTTT	CASSTGGTDGWNTEAFF
TRBV29-1	-	-	TRBJ2-1	TGCAGCGGCAGAAAGGGGTTGTTCTACAATGAGCAGTTCTTC	CSGRKGLFYNEQFF
TRBV28	-	-	TRBJ2-1	TGTGCCAGCAGTTTTAGGGGGGGAACGGGAGACGTACTCAATGAGCAGTTCTTC	CASSFRGGTGDVLNEQFF
TRBV15	-	-	TRBJ2-7	TGTGCCACCAGCAGAGATCTGGCAAGAGGCTCCTACGAGCAGTACTTC	CATSRDLARGSYEQYF
TRBV28	-	TRBD1	TRBJ1-5	TGTGCCAGCAGTTTAACAACACAGGGGGCTGGCAATCAGCCCCAGCATTTT	CASSLTTQGAGNQPQHF
TRBV6-5	-	TRBD1	TRBJ2-7	TGTGCCAGCAGCCAAGGGACAGGGGGTTCCTACGAGCAGTACTTC	CASSQGTGGSYEQYF
TRBV28	-	TRBD1	TRBJ2-7	TGTGCCAGCAGTCAGACGGGACAGAGGTCCTACGAGCAGTACTTC	CASSQTGQRSYEQYF
TRBV6-5	-	-	TRBJ1-5	TGTGCCAGCAGTTCCCACAGGTTTTCTCAGCCCCAGCATTTT	CASSSHRFSQPQHF
TRBV27	-	-	TRBJ2-7	TGTGCCAGCAGCCCAATAGGACAGAATCCCTACGAGCAGTACTTC	CASSPIGQNPYEQYF
TRBV7-9	-	-	TRBJ1-1	TGTGCCAGCAGCTTCAGCCAAGAACAGGGAACCACTGAAGCTTTCTTT	CASSFSQEQGTTEAFF
TRBV28	-	TRBD1	TRBJ1-5	TGTGCCAGCAGTCGAAGGGACAGGTCCCTTCAGCCCCAGCATTTT	CASSRRDRSLQPQHF
TRBV18	-	-	TRBJ2-3	TGTGCCAGCTCACCATCTCTCGCGGCTAGCACAGATACGCAGTATTTT	CASSPSLAASTDTQYF
TRBV15	-	TRBD2	TRBJ2-1	TGTGCCACCAGAAAACCGGGACTAGCGGACAATGAGCAGTTCTTC	CATRKPGLADNEQFF
TRBV5-1	-	-	TRBJ2-5	TGCGCCAGCAGGGCAGAACAAGAGACCCAGTACTTC	CASRAEQETQYF
TRBV4-1	-	TRBD2	TRBJ2-1	TGCGCCAGCAGCCCCACTAGCGGGAGATGGGATGAGCAGTTCTTC	CASSPTSGRWDEQFF
TRBV6-2/TRBV6-3	-	TRBD1	TRBJ2-1	TGTGCCAGCAGTTCTACCGGGACAGGGGCCTACAATGAGCAGTTCTTC	CASSSTGTGAYNEQFF
TRBV15	once	-	TRBJ1-3	TGTGCCACCAGCAGAGATCACAGGGCACCTGGAAACACCATATATTTT	CATSRDHRAPGNTIYF
TRBV7-9	-	TRBD2	TRBJ2-2	TGTGCCAGCACCAACCAGGGACTAACGAACACCGGGGAGCTGTTTTTT	CASTNQGLTNTGELFF
TRBV28	-	TRBD2	TRBJ2-2	TGTGCCAGCAGTTTTGGGAGGGCGAACACCGGGGAGCTGTTTTTT	CASSFGRANTGELFF
TRBV9	-	TRBD1	TRBJ1-2	TGTGCCAGCAGCCCCCTGGGGACAGGGGGCCGCTACACCTTC	CASSPLGTGGRYTF
TRBV28	-	-	TRBJ2-2	TGTGCCAGCAGTTTGCAGGGTGGCACCGGGGAGCTGTTTTTT	CASSLQGGTGELFF
TRBV24-1	-	-	TRBJ1-2	TGTGCCACCAGTGACCCTGGGGGACAAGCCTATGGCTACACCTTC	CATSDPGGQAYGYTF